These 13 T cell receptor beta chains were sequenced from one sample in a study of CD8+ T cells in alopecia areata. Treatment described: oral pan-JAK inhibitor, 5-10 mg twice daily. RNA was extracted and reverse transcribed into cDNA as the sequencing template. Here immunoSEQ multiplex PCR was the method, and the copy in TCRdb shows in-frame clones only, minus some. The profile shows over 150,000 clones, less than 70% of them singletons. The sequenced sample was CD4+ T cells sorted from blood, obtained at week 24, from a patient treated with tofacitinib. The receptors shown here come from a human donor with alopecia areata.

This sequence joins TRBV7-9 and TRBJ2-7; D not certain. V was trimmed by 6 bases and J by 0 bases, leaving 12 bases between them. Germline V gene sequence: CDR1 SEHNR, CDR2 FQNEAQ (reference sequence). The CDR3 is made up of 14 amino acids. The CDR3 here is CASSKGRNSYEQYF. The CDR3 DNA reads TGTGCCAGCAGTAAAGGACGGAACTCCTACGAGCAGTACTTC. The whole variable domain, filled in from reference TRBV7-9 and TRBJ2-7, reads DTGVSQNPRHKITKRGQNVTFRCDPISEHNRLYWYRQTLGQGPEFLTYFQNEAQLEKSRLLSDRFSAERPKGSFSTLEIQRTEQGDSAMYLCASSKGRNSYEQYFGPGTRLTVT.

V is TRBV29-1 and J is TRBJ2-7; D may be TRBD1 (6 bases). The V gene lost 5 bases and the J gene lost 1 base, with 15 bases spanning the gap. Germline loops: CDR1 SQVTM, CDR2 ANQGSEA. The CDR3 is made up of 14 amino acids. CDR3 nucleotides: TGCAGCGTTCACGGGGTACAGGGTTCCTACGAGCAGTACTTC. Protein sequence: CSVHGVQGSYEQYF.

This clone was counted a few times. The chain combines TRBV6-1 with TRBJ1-1; the match to TRBD1 covers 10 bases. Germline assignment: CDR1 MNHNS and CDR2 SASEGT. This CDR3 spans 14 amino acids. V lost 3 bases and J lost 11; bases outside the gene matches: 9. This chain's CDR3 is CASSDRTGGKMAFF. CDR3 sequence (DNA): TGTGCCAGCAGTGACCGGACAGGGGGAAAAATGGCTTTCTTT.

This clone has only a few counts. This CDR3 is CSVGQGRGQPQHF. The CDR3 DNA follows: TGCAGCGTTGGTCAGGGGAGGGGTCAGCCCCAGCATTTT. The rearrangement uses TRBV29-1 and TRBJ1-5; a weak D match, TRBD1 (6 bases). CDR3 size: 13 residues. Germline loops: CDR1 SQVTM, CDR2 ANQGSEA. With 4 bases removed from V and 6 bases from J, the gap between germline ends came to 13 bases.

The rearrangement uses TRBV30 and TRBJ1-2; D unclear. Germline V gene data show CDR1 as GTSNPN and CDR2 as SVGIG (reference sequence). The V and J ends lost 3 bases and 5 bases respectively, with 1 base between them. The CDR3 is 9 amino acids. The CDR3 region has the DNA TGTGCCTGGAGGTATGGCTACACCTTC. It encodes CAWRYGYTF.

The rearrangement links TRBV30 to TRBJ1-4, with D maybe TRBD1 (5 bases). The CDR3 covers 14 residues. The germline gives CDR1 GTSNPN, CDR2 SVGIG (reference sequence). Between the trimmed V and J ends, which lost 0 bases and 8 bases, there was a span of 13 bases. In DNA, the CDR3 is TGTGCCTGGAGTGTCAGGGCTGGGAGGGAAAAACTGTTTTTT. It is translated as CAWSVRAGREKLFF.

This chain joins TRBV28 and TRBJ1-2; a possible D gene is TRBD1 (6 bases). Germline CDR1 MDHEN, CDR2 SYDVKM. The CDR3 contains 17 residues. The germline V and J ends were trimmed by 5 bases and 4 bases, with 23 bases remaining between them. This chain's CDR3 is CASSQTGTRGAFYGYTF. CDR3 coding DNA: TGTGCCAGCAGTCAAACCGGGACAAGGGGGGCCTTCTATGGCTACACCTTC.

The chain has TRBV7-9 and TRBJ2-7; D might be TRBD2 (6 bases). CDR1 and CDR2 from the germline V gene are SEHNR and FQNEAQ (reference sequence). V shed 1 base and J shed 3 bases, with 16 bases lying between them. The CDR3 runs to 16 residues. The CDR3 here is CASSLVFGASDYEQYF. The CDR3 DNA is TGTGCCAGCAGCTTAGTTTTTGGGGCTAGCGACTACGAGCAGTACTTC. Complete variable domain (other parts from reference TRBV7-9 and TRBJ2-7): DTGVSQNPRHKITKRGQNVTFRCDPISEHNRLYWYRQTLGQGPEFLTYFQNEAQLEKSRLLSDRFSAERPKGSFSTLEIQRTEQGDSAMYLCASSLVFGASDYEQYFGPGTRLTVT.

The V and J genes are TRBV18 and TRBJ2-7; D is ambiguous. The V and J ends lost 2 bases and 5 bases respectively, with 13 bases between them. From germline, CDR1 is KGHSH and CDR2 LQKENI. The CDR3 is 14 residues long. As DNA, the CDR3 is TGTGCCAGCTCACCAGGATTGCAGGCGGACGAGCAGTACTTC. It is translated as CASSPGLQADEQYF.

The CDR3 is CASRRLGFSGGPIMGQETQYF. The CDR3 DNA is TGTGCCAGCAGAAGGTTGGGGTTCAGCGGGGGCCCGATTATGGGACAAGAGACCCAGTACTTC. J is TRBJ2-5 and V is TRBV27; TRBD2 matches 8 bases. Losses at the gene ends were 6 bases for V and 2 bases for J; bases not matched to a gene: 26. The CDR3 sequence is 21 residues long. Per germline, CDR1 MNHEY and CDR2 SMNVEV (reference sequence).

This clone has more than one count but fewer than ten. The chain uses TRBV30 and TRBJ1-3, with D perhaps matching TRBD1 (5 bases). Trimming cost V 4 bases and J 1 base, with 11 bases left between them. Germline assignment: CDR1 GTSNPN and CDR2 SVGIG (reference sequence). This CDR3 contains 14 residues. CDR3 nucleotides: TGTGCCTGGAACCCGACAGCTTCTGGAAACACCATATATTTT. Protein: CAWNPTASGNTIYF.

V usage is TRBV30 and J usage is TRBJ1-1; TRBD1 is a possible D gene (6 bases). Germline V gene data show CDR1 as GTSNPN and CDR2 as SVGIG (reference sequence). This CDR3 is built from 12 residues. Trimming removed 5 bases from V and 6 bases from J, with 13 bases in between. In nucleotides, the CDR3 is TGTGCCTGGCAAGGGGGGAGCGCTGAAGCTTTCTTT. The encoded protein is CAWQGGSAEAFF.

V and J are TRBV15 and TRBJ2-5; D not certain. The CDR3 is made up of 13 amino acids. In germline, CDR1 is LNHNV, CDR2 YYDKDF (reference sequence). The V and J ends lost 0 bases and 2 bases respectively, with 4 bases between them. CDR3 DNA sequence: TGTGCCACCAGCAGAGACAGACAAGAGACCCAGTACTTC. Protein product: CATSRDRQETQYF.